The rows below give T cell receptor beta chains drawn from one sample of a study of OX40 agonist ivuxolimab in advanced cancers. Data came from immunoSEQ multiplex PCR; TCRdb stores just in-frame clones and leaves some out. The sample gives under 200,000 clones, 90% to 95% of which show up once; just over 0.3% is in the top ten. The sequencing here drew on CD4+ or CD8+ T cells sorted from blood, taken in a trial of the OX40 agonist ivuxolimab. The origin of the receptors is an adult with an advanced solid tumor such as melanoma, head and neck, liver or kidney cancer. The CDR3 runs from the conserved cysteine through the conserved F or W. Fields, in order: J gene, D gene, clone size, V gene, CDR3 DNA, CDR3 protein. D genes are given only for firm matches. Only some rows state a clone size, as once, few, many or a class for expanded clones.

J: TRBJ2-1; D: NA; size: NA; V: TRBV5-1; DNA: TGCGCCAGCAGCTTCCACAGTGAGCAGTTCTTC; CDR3: CASSFHSEQFF
J: TRBJ1-5; D: NA; size: few; V: TRBV2; DNA: TGTGCCAGCAGCGCCCGGACAGATCATAGCAATCAGCCCCAGCATTTT; CDR3: CASSARTDHSNQPQHF
J: TRBJ2-7; D: NA; size: NA; V: TRBV7-9; DNA: TGTGCCAGCAGCTCCCCCGGGAGCTCCTACGAGCAGTACTTC; CDR3: CASSSPGSSYEQYF
J: TRBJ1-1; D: NA; size: once; V: TRBV7-2; DNA: TGTGCCAGCAGCCCTTTAGTGACTGAAGCTTTCTTT; CDR3: CASSPLVTEAFF
J: TRBJ2-1; D: TRBD2; size: NA; V: TRBV7-2; DNA: TGTGCCAGCAGCCGGGGTAGCGGGGCTTACAATGAGCAGTTCTTC; CDR3: CASSRGSGAYNEQFF
J: TRBJ2-5; D: TRBD2; size: NA; V: TRBV18; DNA: TGTGCCAGCTCACTTACGACCGGGACTAGCGGGAGTTTGGAGACCCAGTACTTC; CDR3: CASSLTTGTSGSLETQYF
J: TRBJ2-1; D: TRBD1; size: NA; V: TRBV4-1; DNA: TGCGCCAGCAGCCTGGGAGACAGGGGAAGCGACAATGAGCAGTTCTTC; CDR3: CASSLGDRGSDNEQFF
J: TRBJ1-3; D: NA; size: NA; V: TRBV9; DNA: TGTGCCAGCAGCGCGGAACAGGGCAACACCATATATTTT; CDR3: CASSAEQGNTIYF
J: TRBJ2-5; D: TRBD2; size: NA; V: TRBV6-5; DNA: TGTGCCAGCAGTTACTCTACAGCGGGGGGGCGGGAGACCCAGTACTTC; CDR3: CASSYSTAGGRETQYF
J: TRBJ2-1; D: NA; size: NA; V: TRBV7-7; DNA: TGTGCCAGCAGCCTAAGCCGACCAGGGAAGGATGAGCAGTTCTTC; CDR3: CASSLSRPGKDEQFF
J: TRBJ2-3; D: TRBD2; size: NA; V: TRBV11-2; DNA: TGTGCCAGCAGCTTATCGGCTAGCGGGATAAAGTATTTT; CDR3: CASSLSASGIKYF
J: TRBJ2-7; D: TRBD1; size: NA; V: TRBV7-9; DNA: TGTGCCAGCAGCGGGTGGACAGGGGTGCTCTACGAGCAGTACTTC; CDR3: CASSGWTGVLYEQYF
J: TRBJ2-2; D: TRBD2; size: few; V: TRBV7-9; DNA: TGTGCCAGGCAACGGGGGGATCTGAACACCGGGGAGCTGTTTTTT; CDR3: CARQRGDLNTGELFF
J: TRBJ1-1; D: NA; size: NA; V: TRBV28; DNA: TGTGCCAGCAGCTACGGACAGAACACTGAAGCTTTCTTT; CDR3: CASSYGQNTEAFF
J: TRBJ2-2; D: NA; size: once; V: TRBV6-6; DNA: TGTGCCAGCATGGGACAAGTGAACACCGGGGAGCTGTTTTTT; CDR3: CASMGQVNTGELFF
J: TRBJ1-2; D: NA; size: NA; V: TRBV6-5; DNA: TGTGCCAGCAGTTACCAACAGGGTCGGAACTATGGCTACACCTTC; CDR3: CASSYQQGRNYGYTF
J: TRBJ2-7; D: NA; size: NA; V: TRBV28; DNA: TGTGCCAGCAGTTCCCCCCAGGGGTCGACGATCTACGAGCAGTACTTC; CDR3: CASSSPQGSTIYEQYF
J: TRBJ2-5; D: NA; size: NA; V: TRBV5-6; DNA: TGTGCCAGCAGCTTGGTCCAAAGGGAGACCCAGTACTTC; CDR3: CASSLVQRETQYF
J: TRBJ2-5; D: NA; size: NA; V: TRBV7-9; DNA: TGTGCCAGCAGCGGGAGAAATCCTAAAGAGACCCAGTACTTC; CDR3: CASSGRNPKETQYF
J: TRBJ2-7; D: TRBD1; size: once; V: TRBV6-6; DNA: TGTGCCAGCAGTTACTACTCCCTTGGACAGGGCCACGAGCAGTACTTC; CDR3: CASSYYSLGQGHEQYF
J: TRBJ2-1; D: TRBD2; size: NA; V: TRBV6-6; DNA: TGTGCCAGCAGACGGACTAGCGGGAGCAACGGCAATGAGCAGTTCTTC; CDR3: CASRRTSGSNGNEQFF
J: TRBJ1-5; D: TRBD1; size: NA; V: TRBV4-2; DNA: TGTGCCAGCAGCCGGGACAGCGATAGCAATCAGCCCCAGCATTTT; CDR3: CASSRDSDSNQPQHF
J: TRBJ2-5; D: TRBD1; size: NA; V: TRBV5-1; DNA: TGCGCCAGCAGATCTCAGACAGGGGGATCGGAGACCCAGTACTTC; CDR3: CASRSQTGGSETQYF
J: TRBJ2-5; D: NA; size: once; V: TRBV9; DNA: TGTGCCAGCAGCGTTCTAGTTTCCGAAGAGACCCAGTACTTC; CDR3: CASSVLVSEETQYF
J: TRBJ2-7; D: TRBD2; size: NA; V: TRBV5-8; DNA: TGTGCCAGCCGAAGGCTTAAGTTACTAGCGGGCGAGAGGACGAACGAGCAGTACTTC; CDR3: CASRRLKLLAGERTNEQYF
J: TRBJ1-1; D: NA; size: NA; V: TRBV18; DNA: TGTGCCAGCTCACCAAGGGGGGGGGATGAAGCTTTCTTT; CDR3: CASSPRGGDEAFF
J: TRBJ2-7; D: NA; size: NA; V: TRBV14; DNA: TGTGCCAGCAGCCCGGAGGGGTACAGGCACATCTACGAGCAGTACTTC; CDR3: CASSPEGYRHIYEQYF
J: TRBJ1-1; D: NA; size: NA; V: TRBV5-1; DNA: TGCGCCAGCAGCTTGGAGGGGGTGGTGAACACTGAAGCTTTCTTT; CDR3: CASSLEGVVNTEAFF
J: TRBJ1-2; D: NA; size: once; V: TRBV27; DNA: TGTGCCAGCAGTCAGGGACGGAGGGACTATGGCTACACCTTC; CDR3: CASSQGRRDYGYTF
J: TRBJ2-7; D: NA; size: NA; V: TRBV6-5; DNA: TGTGCCAGCAGTTACTCTTGGCAGGGCGGGACCTACGAGCAGTACTTC; CDR3: CASSYSWQGGTYEQYF
J: TRBJ2-7; D: NA; size: NA; V: TRBV6-5; DNA: TGTGCCAGCAGCAGTCCCTACGAGCAGTACTTC; CDR3: CASSSPYEQYF
J: TRBJ2-1; D: TRBD2; size: NA; V: TRBV27; DNA: TGTGCCAGCAGTTCAGGGGGACTAGCGGGGTTCAATGAGCAGTTCTTC; CDR3: CASSSGGLAGFNEQFF
J: TRBJ1-5; D: NA; size: few; V: TRBV27; DNA: TGTGCCAGCAGTCGGGACAATCAGCCCCAGCATTTT; CDR3: CASSRDNQPQHF
J: TRBJ1-1; D: NA; size: NA; V: TRBV6-5; DNA: TGTGCCAGCACCCGTCCCGGGAACACTGAAGCTTTCTTT; CDR3: CASTRPGNTEAFF
J: TRBJ1-1; D: NA; size: NA; V: TRBV19; DNA: TGTGCCAGTAGCCTCGACAGTAACACTGAAGCTTTCTTT; CDR3: CASSLDSNTEAFF
J: TRBJ2-2; D: NA; size: once; V: TRBV5-5; DNA: TGTGCCAGCAGCTCCGGACGCAAGAACACCGGGGAGCTGTTTTTT; CDR3: CASSSGRKNTGELFF
J: TRBJ1-2; D: NA; size: NA; V: TRBV11-2; DNA: TGTGCCAGCAGCTTCGGACACGACTATGGCTACACCTTC; CDR3: CASSFGHDYGYTF
J: TRBJ2-7; D: TRBD1; size: NA; V: TRBV4-3; DNA: TGCGCCAGCAGCCCCGGGACAGGGGGCTTGGGGGAGCAGTACTTC; CDR3: CASSPGTGGLGEQYF
J: TRBJ2-5; D: TRBD2; size: NA; V: TRBV18; DNA: TGTGCCAGCTCATCGCCGGGACTAGCGGGCCAAGAGACCCAGTACTTC; CDR3: CASSSPGLAGQETQYF
J: TRBJ2-4; D: NA; size: NA; V: TRBV10-3; DNA: TGTGCCATCAGTGAGTCAACTGGACGGCGGATTCAGTACTTC; CDR3: CAISESTGRRIQYF
J: TRBJ1-2; D: NA; size: NA; V: TRBV19; DNA: TGTGCCAGTAGTCCCGTCGGTCCCACCCCGGGGGGCTATGGCTACACCTTC; CDR3: CASSPVGPTPGGYGYTF
J: TRBJ1-1; D: TRBD1; size: NA; V: TRBV28; DNA: TGTGCCAGCAGTCTGGGACAGGGGGGTGAAGCTTTCTTT; CDR3: CASSLGQGGEAFF
J: TRBJ2-7; D: TRBD1; size: NA; V: TRBV19; DNA: TGTGCCAGTAGTATATTCCCGACAGGGGCCCTCCACGAGCAGTACTTC; CDR3: CASSIFPTGALHEQYF
J: TRBJ2-7; D: NA; size: NA; V: TRBV11-3; DNA: TGTGCCAGCAGCCCCGATTCCGGACAGTCCTACGAGCAGTACTTC; CDR3: CASSPDSGQSYEQYF
J: TRBJ2-7; D: NA; size: NA; V: TRBV30; DNA: TGTGCCTGGAGTTCCGGACAGTCCTACGAGCAGTACTTC; CDR3: CAWSSGQSYEQYF
J: TRBJ2-5; D: TRBD1; size: once; V: TRBV10-2; DNA: TGCGCCAGCAGTCTGGACAGGGTCCAAGAGACCCAGTACTTC; CDR3: CASSLDRVQETQYF
J: TRBJ1-5; D: NA; size: NA; V: TRBV7-2; DNA: TGTGCCAGCAGCTCTGACAGGCACAATCAGCCCCAGCATTTT; CDR3: CASSSDRHNQPQHF
J: TRBJ1-5; D: NA; size: once; V: TRBV2; DNA: TGTGCCAGCAGAGGCGGGGGGCATGGGCAGCCCCAGCATTTT; CDR3: CASRGGGHGQPQHF
J: TRBJ2-5; D: TRBD2; size: NA; V: TRBV2; DNA: TGTGCCAGCAGTGGCGGGAGAGGGGCTCAAGAGACCCAGTACTTC; CDR3: CASSGGRGAQETQYF
J: TRBJ2-3; D: NA; size: NA; V: TRBV5-1; DNA: TGCGCCAGCAGCTTGGTGGGGGGAGATACGCAGTATTTT; CDR3: CASSLVGGDTQYF